This T cell receptor beta chain appears in the sequencing data of a study of cytomegalovirus exposure and HLA in healthy donors. Broader study findings: The authors enumerated over 150 TCR beta chains as linked to cytomegalovirus.

Per germline, CDR1 SEHNR and CDR2 FQNEAQ (reference sequence). The CDR3 is 14 residues long. Between the trimmed V and J ends, which lost 4 bases and 4 bases, there was a span of 10 bases. Comments on this clone: The antigen is undetermined.

PCR primers comprised 60 Vbeta and 13 Jbeta primers. Profiled with immunoSEQ multiplex PCR; TCRdb holds only in-frame clones, not every one. The repertoire holds about 110,000 clones, more than 60% seen once, with 3% to 4% in the top ten. This sequence joins TRBV7-9 and TRBJ1-4; D is unresolved. Specimen: PBMCs. The clonotype was recovered from a man in his 60s in good health and CMV-seronegative. CDR3 coding DNA: TGTGCCAGCAGCTCCGACCGGGTTAATGAAAAACTGTTTTTT. Its translation is CASSSDRVNEKLFF.